This T cell receptor (beta chain) was recorded in a study of beta chain features in type 1 diabetes. Study results and limitations: Shortening that was moderate but significant affected the TCRB CDR3s of Type 1 diabetes patients in all four CD4+ subsets. Sampled from patients, naive, central memory and Treg TCRB repertoires appeared more similar than those sampled from healthy donors.

cDNA synthesis used the whole RNA isolate, giving expressed TCRB sequences. The data were produced by immunoSEQ multiplex PCR, yet TCRdb's version contains in-frame clones alone and is incomplete. The data contain under 250,000 clones, approximately 15% of them singletons. This clone showed up just a few times. Antigen unknown. The junction had 14 bases not matched to a gene; V was cut back by 4 bases and J by 6 bases. The CDR3 consists of 16 residues. The germline gives CDR1 SGHDT, CDR2 YYEEEE. What was sequenced was naive CD4+ T cells from blood. The receptor comes from a man younger than 45 with type 1 diabetes. J is TRBJ2-7 and V is TRBV5-6; 9 nucleotides agree with TRBD1. CDR3 nucleotides: TGTGCCAGCAGCCTGAGAATGAACAGGGGGCAGGGCGAGCAGTACTTC. Translated, it gives CASSLRMNRGQGEQYF.